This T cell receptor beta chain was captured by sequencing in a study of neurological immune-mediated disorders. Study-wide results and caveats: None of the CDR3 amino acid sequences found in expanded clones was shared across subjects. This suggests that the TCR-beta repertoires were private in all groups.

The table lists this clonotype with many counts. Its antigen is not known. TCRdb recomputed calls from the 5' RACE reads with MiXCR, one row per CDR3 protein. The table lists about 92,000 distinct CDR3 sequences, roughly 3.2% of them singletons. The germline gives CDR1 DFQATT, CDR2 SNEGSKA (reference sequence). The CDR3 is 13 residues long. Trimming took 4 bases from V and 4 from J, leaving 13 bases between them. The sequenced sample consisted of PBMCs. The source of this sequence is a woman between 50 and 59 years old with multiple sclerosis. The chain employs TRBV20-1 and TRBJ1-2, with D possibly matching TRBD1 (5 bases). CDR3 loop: CSAMVREGYGYTF. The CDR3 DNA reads TGCAGTGCTATGGTCAGGGAGGGCTATGGCTACACCTTC.